The TCR beta chain under discussion was sequenced for a study of T-cell memory formation after mild COVID-19. Findings of the study overall: Memory sampled before infection contained some responding clones, suggesting cross-reactive memory joined. Researchers report contracting CD4+ clones mostly in CM and EM, with CD8+ clones in EMRA. Day 15 to 85 contracting clones showed balanced CD4/CD8; later expanders leaned CD4+. Unconfirmed was the SARS-CoV-2 specificity of second-wave clones that peaked on day 37.

This CDR3 is 18 amino acids long. V was trimmed by 2 bases and J by 2 bases, leaving 19 bases between them. Germline V CDR1 and CDR2: SGHTA, FQGNSA. TCRdb reprocessed the 5' RACE reads with MiXCR, giving one entry per CDR3 protein. Of a few hundred thousand distinct CDR3 sequences listed, 10% to 13% are singletons. This clonotype appeared a few times. The antigen is undetermined. This TCR derives from a man between 18 and 29 years old who had mild COVID-19 (a few samples of this study predate the infection). Cell type and time point are not known. Sequencing was done on a sample of PBMCs or a T cell subset sorted from them (not recorded which). V gene TRBV7-2 combines with J gene TRBJ2-1; the D gene is possibly TRBD2 (6 bases). Here the CDR3 reads CASSLWSSGDPTYNEQFF. CDR3 DNA: TGTGCCAGCAGCTTATGGTCCTCGGGGGACCCAACCTACAATGAGCAGTTCTTC.